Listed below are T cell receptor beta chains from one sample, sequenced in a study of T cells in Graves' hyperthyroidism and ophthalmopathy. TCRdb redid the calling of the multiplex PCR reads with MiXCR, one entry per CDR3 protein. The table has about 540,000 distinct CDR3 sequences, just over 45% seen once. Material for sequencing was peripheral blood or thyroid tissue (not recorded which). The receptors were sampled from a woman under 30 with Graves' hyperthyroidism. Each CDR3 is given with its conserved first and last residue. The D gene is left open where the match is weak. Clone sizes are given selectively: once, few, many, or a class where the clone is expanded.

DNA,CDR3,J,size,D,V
TGCGCCAGCAGCCAAGAAGATCTAGGCAGAGCCAAAGCTTTCTTT,CASSQEDLGRAKAFF,TRBJ1-1,many,-,TRBV4-1
TGTGCCAGCAGCCAAGACGCCTTGTCGAATTTT,CASSQDALSNF,TRBJ1-1,many,-,TRBV3-1
TGTGCCAGCAGCCCAGGTAGGGCAGCCGGGACAAGGAATCAGCCCCAGCATTTT,CASSPGRAAGTRNQPQHF,TRBJ1-5,-,-,TRBV9
TGTGCCAGCAGCGTAAAACAGGGGGCTAATGAGCAGCCCCAGCATTTT,CASSVKQGANEQPQHF,TRBJ1-5,once,TRBD1,TRBV9
TGTGCCAGCAGTTTGACAGAATCATTTGAAAAACTGTTTTTT,CASSLTESFEKLFF,TRBJ1-4,many,-,TRBV27
TGTGCCATCAGTGAGAGACGCAATTCACCCCTCCACTTT,CAISERRNSPLHF,TRBJ1-6,-,-,TRBV10-3
TGTGCCAGAACCCTGGTCGCCATGAACACTGAAGCTTTCTTT,CARTLVAMNTEAFF,TRBJ1-1,-,-,TRBV2
TGCAGCGTTGAAGGGCCAGCGGACGAAGCTTTCTTT,CSVEGPADEAFF,TRBJ1-1,-,-,TRBV29-1
TGTGCCAGCAGTGACAGGGGTGAAGGCTACACCTTC,CASSDRGEGYTF,TRBJ1-2,once,-,TRBV2
TGTGCCAGCACCCCATTAGAGGGAGCCCCCTACGAGCAGTACTTC,CASTPLEGAPYEQYF,TRBJ2-7,once,-,TRBV7-9
TGTGCCAGCAGTATAGGACAGGGGGCTGGAAAACTGTTTTTT,CASSIGQGAGKLFF,TRBJ1-4,many,TRBD1,TRBV12-3/TRBV12-4
TGTGCCAGCAGCAGCCCAGACAGGGAAGAAGAGACCCAGTACTTC,CASSSPDREEETQYF,TRBJ2-5,many,TRBD1,TRBV11-2
TGTGCCACCAGTGGCGCCGGGGAGCTGTTTTTT,CATSGAGELFF,TRBJ2-2,-,-,TRBV24-1
TGCGCCAGCAGCCGAAGTCCGAACTATGGCTACACCTTC,CASSRSPNYGYTF,TRBJ1-2,many,-,TRBV4-1
TGTGCCAGCAGCTTAGAACGAGGGACCGGGGGCGAAAAACTGTTTTTT,CASSLERGTGGEKLFF,TRBJ1-4,-,-,TRBV7-2
TGCAGCGCCGGTAGTGATAGCTATGGCTACACCTTC,CSAGSDSYGYTF,TRBJ1-2,medium-sized,-,TRBV29-1
TGCAGCGCATCGGGACAGAGCTCCTACGAGCAGTACTTC,CSASGQSSYEQYF,TRBJ2-7,-,TRBD1,TRBV29-1
TGTGCCAGCAGGGACAGCCGGGAGCTGTTTTTT,CASRDSRELFF,TRBJ2-2,-,-,TRBV7-8
TGTGCCATCAGTGACCCTGACAGGACGGAGAACACTGAAGCTTTCTTT,CAISDPDRTENTEAFF,TRBJ1-1,-,-,TRBV10-3
TGTGCCAGCATCCCTTCTACTGACAAGACCGGGGCCCAGTACTTC,CASIPSTDKTGAQYF,TRBJ2-5,many,-,TRBV6-6
TGTGCCAGCAGCTTAGTTGAGGGTGAAGCTTTCTTT,CASSLVEGEAFF,TRBJ1-1,many,-,TRBV11-1
TGTGCCAGTAGTACCCTACGGGGGGGAGGCTTCGGCAATCAGCCCCAGCATTTT,CASSTLRGGGFGNQPQHF,TRBJ1-5,many,-,TRBV19
TGCAGCTCCCCGACACGCAATCAGCCCCAGCATTTT,CSSPTRNQPQHF,TRBJ1-5,once,-,TRBV29-1
TGTGCCAGCAGGCCGGACAGGGACGATGAAAAACTGTTTTTT,CASRPDRDDEKLFF,TRBJ1-4,many,TRBD1,TRBV12-3/TRBV12-4
TGCGCCAGCAGCCAGGAGAGGGCAGGAGGGGATGAAAAACTGTTTTTT,CASSQERAGGDEKLFF,TRBJ1-4,-,-,TRBV5-1
TGTGCCAGCAGCTTAGGATTAGCTCAAACTTCCGAGCAGTACTTC,CASSLGLAQTSEQYF,TRBJ2-7,-,-,TRBV7-2
TGTGCCAGCTTAAGGCAGAGGTGGTATGACACTGAAGCTTTCTTT,CASLRQRWYDTEAFF,TRBJ1-1,-,-,TRBV2
TGTGCCAGCAGTGTAACAGGGGACGAGCAGTACTTC,CASSVTGDEQYF,TRBJ2-7,many,TRBD1,TRBV27
TGTGCCAGCAGTTATGGGGGGCGGTCCGGGACAGGGAGGAATAATTCACCCCTCCACTTT,CASSYGGRSGTGRNNSPLHF,TRBJ1-6,few,TRBD1,TRBV6-6
TGCGCCAGCAGTACCAGTTATGGGCTGGTCACCGGGGAGCTGTTTTTT,CASSTSYGLVTGELFF,TRBJ2-2,many,-,TRBV5-1
TGTGCCACCAGTGATTTTGGGCAGCGCGTGGAGCAGTTCTTC,CATSDFGQRVEQFF,TRBJ2-1,few,-,TRBV24-1
TGTGCCAGCCTCGACAGGGAAACGTACAATGAGCAGTTCTTC,CASLDRETYNEQFF,TRBJ2-1,-,TRBD1,TRBV2
TGTGCCAGCAGCTTGAACATGGGGGGCAATCAGCCCCAGCATTTT,CASSLNMGGNQPQHF,TRBJ1-5,many,-,TRBV7-8
TGTGCCAGCAGCTTGCCCCAAAGGGAAGAGACCCAGTACTTC,CASSLPQREETQYF,TRBJ2-5,many,-,TRBV5-8
TGTGCCAGCAGCCCAGCAAGGGGGGGGATCCGAGAGCAGTTCTTC,CASSPARGGIREQFF,TRBJ2-1,-,-,TRBV7-2
TGTGCCAGCAGCTTGGCCATGGGGGATCAGCCCCAGCATTTT,CASSLAMGDQPQHF,TRBJ1-5,many,-,TRBV5-6
TGCGCCAGCAGCCAAGAGGGGGACGGAAGAAATCAGCCCCAGCATTTT,CASSQEGDGRNQPQHF,TRBJ1-5,many,-,TRBV4-1
TGCGCCAGCAGCCAAGAGCAGCGGGATCAACCCTACGAGCAGTACTTC,CASSQEQRDQPYEQYF,TRBJ2-7,many,TRBD2,TRBV4-1
TGTGCCAGTAGTCGGGACGATACGCAGTATTTT,CASSRDDTQYF,TRBJ2-3,-,-,TRBV19
TGTGCCAGCAGCTCCGCACCGCCAACGGGAGGGGAGACCCAGTACTTC,CASSSAPPTGGETQYF,TRBJ2-5,-,TRBD2,TRBV7-8
TGTGCCAGCAGCTTAGGATGGGGAGGACGAGAGACCCAGTACTTC,CASSLGWGGRETQYF,TRBJ2-5,-,-,TRBV7-6